This T cell receptor (beta chain) originates from a study of T cell changes during pregnancy in multiple sclerosis. This clone occurred a few times. Sequencing was performed with immunoSEQ multiplex PCR; in TCRdb, only in-frame clones are kept and a portion is missing. This table holds 40,000 to 45,000 clones, nearly 90% found once. The sequence derives from a female donor with multiple sclerosis, enrolled in a pregnancy study. The sequencing here drew on CD4+ T cells from peripheral blood mononuclear cells, taken in the first trimester of pregnancy.

CDR3 DNA sequence: TGTGCCAGCAGCTCTGACAGGGGCGAGACCCAGTACTTC. Its protein is CASSSDRGETQYF. The chain has TRBV7-2 and TRBJ2-5; 8 bases are a match to TRBD1. Germline CDR1 SGHTA, CDR2 FQGNSA. There are 13 residues in the CDR3. V dropped 4 bases and J dropped 5; count of bases not matched to a gene: 3.